The TCR beta chain under discussion was sequenced for a study of T cell responses to AZD1222 COVID-19 vaccine. The CDR3 extends over 16 amino acids. With 4 bases clipped from V and 0 bases from J, the junction kept 5 bases outside the gene matches. From germline, CDR1 is MDHEN and CDR2 SYDVKM. Libraries were prepared by immunoSEQ multiplex PCR; TCRdb keeps only in-frame clonotypes and omits some of them. The sample shows 15,000 to 20,000 clones, 75% to 85% of them seen only once. J is TRBJ2-3 and V is TRBV28; 9 bases are shared with TRBD1. The clonotype comes from an adult who received the AZD1222 COVID-19 vaccine. Specimen: peripheral blood, collected 28 days after the second AZD1222 dose. CDR3 loop: CASSSPGQGSTDTQYF. The CDR3, as DNA: TGTGCCAGCAGTTCTCCGGGACAGGGTAGCACAGATACGCAGTATTTT.